This entry lists 27 T cell receptor beta chains sequenced from one sample in a study of identical twins. TCRdb ran MiXCR on the 5' RACE reads and lists one entry per CDR3 protein. The sample holds 500,000 to 550,000 distinct CDR3 sequences, 22% seen once. The data also belong to a second study, concerning T cells expressing NK-cell markers.

Material: CD4+ T cells sorted from blood. The origin of the receptors is a woman aged 18-30 years in good health.

The sample holds a few counts of this clonotype. This chain links TRBV20-1 with TRBJ2-1; TRBD1 matches at 9 bases. Trimming at V came to 2 bases and at J to 7 bases, leaving 6 bases not matched to a gene. Per germline, CDR1 DFQATT and CDR2 SNEGSKA (reference sequence). The CDR3 is 14 residues long. The CDR3 DNA sequence: TGCAGTGCTAGACCCTGGGACAGGGAAAATGAGCAGTTCTTC. It yields the protein CSARPWDRENEQFF.

The chain links TRBV12-3 or TRBV12-4 to TRBJ2-1; D ambiguous. The CDR3 length is 13 residues. Trimming removed 2 bases at V and 8 bases at J, with 10 bases between. CDR3 residues: CASSLFRGYEQFF. The CDR3 DNA follows: TGTGCCAGCAGTTTATTTCGTGGGTATGAGCAGTTCTTC.

The chain has TRBV6-6 and TRBJ2-1; no clear D. V was cut by 2 bases and J by 10 bases, with 12 bases left in between. Germline V gene data show CDR1 as MNHNY and CDR2 as SVGAGI (reference sequence). The CDR3 length is 13 residues. CDR3 coding DNA: TGTGCCAGCAGTTACACAACTGCAAGGGAGCAGTTCTTC. It is translated as CASSYTTAREQFF.

In this sample, this clonotype turned up many times. This chain connects TRBV12-3 or TRBV12-4 to TRBJ1-1; D not certain. V lost 1 base and J 4 bases, leaving 7 bases between the germline ends. The CDR3 has 13 amino acids. The CDR3 region has the DNA TGTGCCAGCAGTTTAGAGGTGGTCACTGAAGCTTTCTTT. It specifies CASSLEVVTEAFF.

A few counts support this clonotype. The V and J genes are TRBV4-3 and TRBJ2-5; tentatively, D is TRBD2 (5 bases). The germline CDR1 and CDR2 sequences are LGHNA and YSLEER. Trimming removed 4 bases from V and 7 bases from J, with 16 bases in between. The CDR3 runs to 14 residues. The CDR3 DNA is TGCGCCAGCAGCCCGCTAGTCTCACGGGGGACCCAGTACTTC. Residues: CASSPLVSRGTQYF.

The genes are TRBV4-3 and TRBJ2-3, with 7 bases that match TRBD2. The V and J ends lost 1 base and 4 bases, in that order; junction bases with no gene match: 2. CDR3 length: 14 amino acids. Per germline, CDR1 LGHNA and CDR2 YSLEER. In nucleotides, the CDR3 is TGCGCCAGCAGCCAAGCTACTAGCGCAGATACGCAGTATTTT. Its protein is CASSQATSADTQYF.

The rearrangement uses TRBV20-1 and TRBJ1-5; a weak D match, TRBD1 (5 bases). V was pared by 5 bases and J by 3 bases, with 11 bases between. The CDR3 is 13 amino acids. Looked up from germline, CDR1 is DFQATT and CDR2 is SNEGSKA (reference sequence). The CDR3 loop is CSAAARDNQPQHF. The CDR3, as DNA: TGCAGTGCTGCGGCCAGGGACAATCAGCCCCAGCATTTT.

This clonotype was counted between two and nine times. The V call is TRBV20-1, the J call TRBJ2-7; maybe TRBD1 (6 bases). Trimming cost V 5 bases and J 6 bases, with 23 bases left between them. The CDR3 loop spans 15 amino acids. Germline values: CDR1 DFQATT, CDR2 SNEGSKA (reference sequence). CDR3 in amino acids: CSALDPTGFPREQYF. The CDR3 DNA follows: TGCAGTGCTCTAGATCCTACAGGGTTTCCTCGCGAGCAGTACTTC.

This rearrangement joins TRBV12-3 or TRBV12-4 to TRBJ2-7, with D hard to call. The CDR3 is made up of 14 amino acids. Trimming took 3 bases from V and 3 from J, leaving 12 bases between them. This CDR3 is CASSLVPNRYEQYF. The CDR3 coding sequence is TGTGCCAGCAGTTTGGTGCCTAACCGCTACGAGCAGTACTTC.

This clonotype was recorded many times. The rearrangement joins TRBV9 to TRBJ2-5; a possible D gene is TRBD2 (6 bases). In germline, CDR1 is SGDLS, CDR2 YYNGEE. Trimming left V 0 bases short and J 4 bases short, with 13 bases between. This CDR3 contains 15 residues. In DNA, the CDR3 is TGTGCCAGCAGCGTAGTGGGGCAGGGAGGAGAGACCCAGTACTTC. It codes for CASSVVGQGGETQYF.

This clonotype was seen more than once but under ten times. The chain has TRBV5-1 and TRBJ2-1; a possible D gene is TRBD1 (5 bases). The CDR3 is 15 amino acids. Trimming pared 0 bases from V and 1 base from J, leaving 8 bases between. Germline V CDR1 and CDR2: SGHRS, YFSETQ. CDR3 protein: CASSLETASYNEQFF. The CDR3 DNA reads TGCGCCAGCAGCTTGGAGACAGCTTCCTACAATGAGCAGTTCTTC. The complete variable domain, with remaining parts taken from reference TRBV5-1 and TRBJ2-1, reads KAGVTQTPRYLIKTRGQQVTLSCSPISGHRSVSWYQQTPGQGLQFLFEYFSETQRNKGNFPGRFSGRQFSNSRSEMNVSTLELGDSALYLCASSLETASYNEQFFGPGTRLTVL.

The chain carries TRBV20-1 and TRBJ2-3, with 9 bases that match TRBD2. The V segment lost 0 bases and the J segment 6 bases; nucleotides outside the gene matches: 13. Per germline, CDR1 DFQATT and CDR2 SNEGSKA (reference sequence). The CDR3 has 17 residues. CDR3 nucleotides: TGCAGTGCTAGAGATATCCTTCGCGGGAGGGCCGTGGATACGCAGTATTTT. It yields the protein CSARDILRGRAVDTQYF.

The gene calls are TRBV5-4 and TRBJ2-3; 11 bases line up with TRBD2. The CDR3 has 17 amino acids. The V segment lost 1 base and the J segment 5 bases; nucleotides outside the gene matches: 9. Germline CDR1 and CDR2: SGHNT and YYREEE (reference sequence). CDR3 DNA sequence: TGTGCCAGCAGCTTGCCCACTAGCGGGAGATTGAAAGATACGCAGTATTTT. It encodes CASSLPTSGRLKDTQYF.

This clonotype was found many times. This sequence joins TRBV7-9 and TRBJ2-1, with unresolved D. The CDR3 loop spans 13 amino acids. V gave up 1 base and J gave up 3 bases, with 4 bases separating them. CDR1 and CDR2 (germline): SEHNR, FQNEAQ (reference sequence). The CDR3 region is CASSLGHYNEQFF. In DNA, the CDR3 is TGTGCCAGCAGCTTAGGGCACTACAATGAGCAGTTCTTC.

This clonotype was counted at least ten times. The gene calls are TRBV29-1 and TRBJ1-2; the D is unclear. The CDR3 totals 13 residues. Per germline, CDR1 SQVTM and CDR2 ANQGSEA. V was cut by 1 base and J by 3 bases, with 9 bases left in between. The CDR3 DNA sequence: TGCAGCGTTGAAGCTCAGGACGACTATGGCTACACCTTC. Its protein is CSVEAQDDYGYTF. The full variable domain, completed using reference TRBV29-1 and TRBJ1-2, is SAVISQKPSRDICQRGTSLTIQCQVDSQVTMMFWYRQQPGQSLTLIATANQGSEATYESGFVIDKFPISRPNLTFSTLTVSNMSPEDSSIYLCSVEAQDDYGYTFGSGTRLTVV.

This chain links TRBV4-2 with TRBJ2-7; either TRBD1 or TRBD2 may supply D (6 bases each). In germline, CDR1 is LGHNA, CDR2 YNFKEQ. The CDR3 is made up of 15 amino acids. The V end lost 7 bases, the J end lost 2 bases, and 18 bases lay between the germline ends. CDR3 sequence: CASNAAPGAAYEQYF. CDR3 nucleotides: TGTGCCAGCAATGCCGCCCCGGGGGCAGCCTACGAGCAGTACTTC.

This clonotype was counted only a few times. This chain joins TRBV7-2 and TRBJ2-6; D is unresolved. V was trimmed by 2 bases and J by 2 bases, leaving 7 bases between them. The CDR3 totals 15 residues. Germline CDR1 reads SGHTA; CDR2 reads FQGNSA. The CDR3 DNA sequence: TGTGCCAGCAGCTTACAGGCTGCTGGGGCCAACGTCCTGACTTTC. Protein product: CASSLQAAGANVLTF.

This clonotype was counted a few times. The gene calls are TRBV20-1 and TRBJ1-1; D is perhaps TRBD1 (5 bases). Trimming shortened V by 1 base and J by 4 bases, and 10 bases separated the two germline ends. Germline CDR1 is DFQATT and CDR2 is SNEGSKA (reference sequence). The CDR3 is made up of 13 amino acids. For the CDR3, the DNA is TGCAGTGCTAGAGGCCCGGGGGGCACTGAAGCTTTCTTT. This codes for CSARGPGGTEAFF.

The V and J genes are TRBV12-3 or TRBV12-4 and TRBJ2-5; a possible D gene is TRBD1 (6 bases). V lost 5 bases, J lost 5 bases, and 12 bases lay in between. The CDR3 runs 13 residues. The chain's CDR3 is CASSKQGIETQYF. The CDR3 DNA follows: TGTGCCAGCAGTAAACAGGGTATTGAGACCCAGTACTTC.

The chain employs TRBV6-2 or TRBV6-3 and TRBJ2-3, with D unclear. V lost 5 bases, J lost 4 bases, and 10 bases lay in between. CDR1 is MNHEY and CDR2 is SVGEGT in the germline V gene. CDR3 size: 13 residues. CDR3 region: CASSDLEADTQYF. In DNA form, the CDR3 reads TGTGCCAGCAGTGACTTGGAAGCAGATACGCAGTATTTT.

This clonotype has more than one count but fewer than ten. V usage is TRBV6-1 and J usage is TRBJ1-5; possible D gene TRBD1, 6 bases. V was shortened by 6 bases and J by 1 base, with 16 bases between the two germline ends. CDR1 is MNHNS, CDR2 SASEGT, per germline. The CDR3 covers 16 residues. The chain's CDR3 is CASSVGVGASNQPQHF. Here the CDR3 DNA reads TGTGCCAGCAGCGTCGGAGTGGGGGCAAGCAATCAGCCCCAGCATTTT.

This clonotype was observed a handful of times. CDR3 sequence reads: CASMNSFSGNTIYF. Here the CDR3 DNA reads TGTGCCAGCATGAACAGTTTCTCTGGAAACACCATATATTTT. The rearrangement links TRBV6-1 to TRBJ1-3; D not certain. Per germline, CDR1 MNHNS and CDR2 SASEGT. Trimming stripped 7 bases from V and 0 bases from J, with 10 bases between. CDR3 length: 14 residues.

In its sample, this clonotype was seen a few times. The J gene is TRBJ2-1, the V gene TRBV11-2, with D tentatively TRBD1 (6 bases). Looked up from germline, CDR1 is SGHAT and CDR2 is FQNNGV. V shed 4 bases and J shed 4 bases, with 17 bases lying between them. This CDR3 has 16 residues. In DNA form, the CDR3 reads TGTGCCAGCAGCTCCACCTCCGGGACACTGTACAATGAGCAGTTCTTC. Translated: CASSSTSGTLYNEQFF.

V is TRBV20-1 and J is TRBJ2-7, with 8 positions matching TRBD2. The germline CDR1 and CDR2 sequences are DFQATT and SNEGSKA (reference sequence). J gave up 2 bases and V 4 bases, and 7 bases lay outside the gene matches. The CDR3 extends over 14 amino acids. The CDR3 region has the DNA TGCAGTGCTATTTCGGGACTAGGAGCCTACGAGCAGTACTTC. Residues: CSAISGLGAYEQYF.

The sample holds a few counts of this clonotype. The chain uses TRBV7-9 and TRBJ1-1; no clear D. Looked up from germline, CDR1 is SEHNR and CDR2 is FQNEAQ (reference sequence). Trimming removed 3 bases at V and 1 base at J, with 9 bases between. This CDR3 has 14 amino acids. CDR3: CASSFARTNTEAFF. The CDR3 DNA reads TGTGCCAGCAGCTTCGCCAGGACGAACACTGAAGCTTTCTTT.

The gene calls are TRBV7-3 and TRBJ1-1; 7 bases match TRBD1. The CDR3 has 15 residues. Unmatched junction bases numbered 7, after V lost 1 base and J lost 5 bases. Germline V CDR1 and CDR2: SGHTA, FQGTGA. The chain's CDR3 is CASSLNPGGRTEAFF. In DNA form, the CDR3 reads TGTGCCAGCAGCTTAAATCCAGGGGGAAGGACTGAAGCTTTCTTT. The full variable domain, with the rest looked up from reference TRBV7-3 and TRBJ1-1, is GAGVSQTPSNKVTEKGKYVELRCDPISGHTALYWYRQSLGQGPEFLIYFQGTGAADDSGLPNDRFFAVRPEGSVSTLKIQRTERGDSAVYLCASSLNPGGRTEAFFGQGTRLTVV.

This chain uses TRBV29-1 with TRBJ2-3; a possible D gene is TRBD2 (6 bases). Germline values: CDR1 SQVTM, CDR2 ANQGSEA. CDR3 length: 15 amino acids. Trimming removed 4 bases at V and 5 bases at J, with 19 bases between. CDR3 sequence reads: CSVADPGREGDTQYF. The DNA of the CDR3 is TGCAGCGTTGCCGACCCCGGGCGGGAAGGAGATACGCAGTATTTT.